The 23 T cell receptor beta chains listed next were all sequenced from one sample in a study of cytomegalovirus exposure and HLA in healthy donors. This PCR relied on a set of 60 Vbeta primers and 13 Jbeta primers. Clones were read by immunoSEQ multiplex PCR, and TCRdb kept only the in-frame ones, dropping some. The sample carries under 200,000 clones, roughly four fifths recorded once. The source material was PBMCs. The source is a man aged 25-45 years in good health and CMV-seronegative.

The chain combines TRBV7-3 with TRBJ2-1; 7 nucleotides align to TRBD2. Germline V gives CDR1 SGHTA, CDR2 FQGTGA. V was pared by 3 bases and J by 4 bases, with 0 bases of the junction left unmatched. The CDR3 has 13 residues. CDR3 sequence: CASSFSGYNEQFF. CDR3 coding DNA: TGTGCCAGCAGCTTTAGCGGGTACAATGAGCAGTTCTTC.

This clone came up a few times. The V and J genes are TRBV4-2 and TRBJ2-2; maybe TRBD2 (6 bases). The CDR3 is made up of 15 amino acids. Germline CDR1 reads LGHNA; CDR2 reads YNFKEQ. Trimming removed 1 base at V and 4 bases at J, with 10 bases between. This CDR3 reads CASSQGGTGTGELFF. In nucleotides, the CDR3 is TGTGCCAGCAGCCAAGGCGGGACGGGCACCGGGGAGCTGTTTTTT.

This clone was recorded once. The CDR3: CASNPDQGGYNEQFF. For the CDR3, the DNA is TGTGCCAGCAACCCGGACCAGGGGGGTTACAATGAGCAGTTCTTC. The V and J genes are TRBV6-6 and TRBJ2-1, with D perhaps TRBD1 (7 bases). CDR1 and CDR2 from the germline V gene are MNHNY and SVGAGI (reference sequence). Trimming removed 7 bases from V and 4 bases from J, with 17 bases in between. CDR3 length equals 15 residues.

V and J are TRBV7-8 and TRBJ2-1; the D gene is possibly TRBD1 (6 bases). Trimming pared 5 bases from V and 5 bases from J, leaving 16 bases between. CDR1 and CDR2 from the germline V gene are SGHVS and FQNEAQ. The CDR3 contains 15 residues. Here the CDR3 DNA reads TGTGCCAGCAGCAACGCCAGGGGCCCCCACAATGAGCAGTTCTTC. Protein product: CASSNARGPHNEQFF.

The J gene is TRBJ2-7, the V gene TRBV6-1; 7 nucleotides agree with TRBD1. Trimming took 6 bases from V and 7 from J; bases not matched to a gene: 15. Looked up from germline, CDR1 is MNHNS and CDR2 is SASEGT. CDR3 length: 15 amino acids. CDR3 residues: CASSRQGKVEGEQYF. As DNA, the CDR3 is TGTGCCAGCAGCCGACAGGGTAAGGTCGAGGGTGAGCAGTACTTC.

This clone appeared once. The chain links TRBV14 to TRBJ2-1; TRBD2 matches at 13 bases. Germline trimming cut 4 bases from V and 8 bases from J; bases unmatched to any gene: 8. The CDR3 runs to 16 residues. Per the germline V gene, CDR1 is SGHDN and CDR2 is FVKESK. The CDR3: CASSPRGLAGAYEQFF. In nucleotides, the CDR3 is TGTGCCAGCAGCCCCCGAGGACTAGCGGGAGCCTATGAGCAGTTCTTC.

The rearrangement joins TRBV14 to TRBJ1-2, with TRBD1 matching over 7 bases. The J segment lost 4 bases and the V segment lost 5 bases, leaving 10 bases of the junction unmatched. CDR3 size: 15 residues. Germline assignment: CDR1 SGHDN and CDR2 FVKESK. Here the CDR3 reads CASSELTGKLYGYTF. In DNA, the CDR3 is TGTGCCAGCAGCGAACTGACAGGGAAACTCTATGGCTACACCTTC.

V and J are TRBV19 and TRBJ1-2; D is possibly TRBD1 (6 bases). Germline V lookup: CDR1 LNHDA, CDR2 SQIVND (reference sequence). Trimming cost V 3 bases and J 0 bases, with 26 bases left between them. This CDR3 is built from 20 residues. CDR3 amino acids: CASSIFHLRDIGRANYGYTF. Here the CDR3 DNA reads TGTGCCAGTAGTATCTTCCATCTCCGGGACATCGGACGAGCTAACTATGGCTACACCTTC. Complete variable domain (other parts from reference TRBV19 and TRBJ1-2): DGGITQSPKYLFRKEGQNVTLSCEQNLNHDAMYWYRQDPGQGLRLIYYSQIVNDFQKGDIAEGYSVSREKKESFPLTVTSAQKNPTAFYLCASSIFHLRDIGRANYGYTFGSGTRLTVV.

The V gene is TRBV7-9, the J gene TRBJ1-3; no clear D. The CDR3 length is 14 residues. CDR1 and CDR2 (germline): SEHNR, FQNEAQ (reference sequence). The V end was cut by 2 bases, the J end by 0 bases, with 5 bases between. Written as DNA, the CDR3 is TGTGCCAGCAGCTTACTCGGCTCTGGAAACACCATATATTTT. Amino acids: CASSLLGSGNTIYF.

Only one count was recorded for this clone. The germline gene is not matched at one end of the junction; a read error may be the cause. The rearrangement uses TRBV6-5 and TRBJ2-7; 12 positions agree with TRBD1. Per germline, CDR1 MNHEY and CDR2 SVGAGI. CDR3 length: 15 residues. CDR3 in amino acids: CASCYRDRGQYEQYF. The CDR3 nucleotides are TGTGCCAGCTGTTACCGGGACAGGGGGCAGTACGAGCAGTACTTC.

J is TRBJ2-2 and V is TRBV9; D is perhaps TRBD2 (6 bases). The CDR3 has 14 residues. CDR1 is SGDLS and CDR2 is YYNGEE in the germline V gene. Trimming cost V 6 bases and J 6 bases, with 15 bases left between them. In DNA form, the CDR3 reads TGTGCCAGCAAGCGGGCAGGCACGTCCGGGGAGCTGTTTTTT. Translating gives CASKRAGTSGELFF. Combining the CDR3 with reference TRBV9 and TRBJ2-2 gives the whole variable domain DSGVTQTPKHLITATGQRVTLRCSPRSGDLSVYWYQQSLDQGLQFLIQYYNGEERAKGNILERFSAQQFPDLHSELNLSSLELGDSALYFCASKRAGTSGELFFGEGSRLTVL.

This clone has ten or more counts. This rearrangement joins TRBV7-3 to TRBJ2-3; no firm D call. CDR3 length: 14 residues. V was pared by 2 bases and J by 3 bases, with 9 bases between. Germline loops: CDR1 SGHTA, CDR2 FQGTGA. The CDR3 DNA sequence: TGTGCCAGCAGCTTAGTCGGAGTTACAGATACGCAGTATTTT. It encodes CASSLVGVTDTQYF. The variable domain in full, completed from reference TRBV7-3 and TRBJ2-3, reads GAGVSQTPSNKVTEKGKYVELRCDPISGHTALYWYRQSLGQGPEFLIYFQGTGAADDSGLPNDRFFAVRPEGSVSTLKIQRTERGDSAVYLCASSLVGVTDTQYFGPGTRLTVL.

This chain's CDR3 is CASTPANEKLFF. Written as DNA, the CDR3 is TGTGCCAGCACCCCGGCTAATGAAAAACTGTTTTTT. This sequence joins TRBV11-3 and TRBJ1-4; unclear D gene. Trimming shortened V by 7 bases and J by 3 bases, and 6 bases separated the two germline ends. Germline-derived CDR1 and CDR2 are SGHNT and YENEEA. CDR3 length: 12 amino acids.

In this sample, this clone turned up once. The rearrangement links TRBV28 to TRBJ2-7; the D gene is possibly TRBD1 (5 bases). The CDR3 runs 15 residues. Germline CDR1 reads MDHEN; CDR2 reads SYDVKM. V lost 6 bases, J lost 1 base, and 16 bases lay in between. This CDR3 reads CASSGIQDLSYEQYF. For the CDR3, the DNA is TGTGCCAGCAGCGGAATACAGGACCTATCCTACGAGCAGTACTTC.

The chain joins TRBV5-1 to TRBJ2-3; D is perhaps TRBD2 (5 bases). This CDR3 spans 14 amino acids. Germline V CDR1 and CDR2: SGHRS, YFSETQ. Trimming removed 0 bases from V and 6 bases from J, with 11 bases in between. DNA of the CDR3: TGCGCCAGCAGCTTGGCCGAGGGCCTGGATACGCAGTATTTT. This translates into CASSLAEGLDTQYF.

V usage is TRBV7-2 and J usage is TRBJ1-1, with no clear D. Trimming stripped 9 bases from V and 3 bases from J, with 14 bases between. Germline CDR1 is SGHTA and CDR2 is FQGNSA. The CDR3 consists of 13 residues. The CDR3 is CASRRRGYTEAFF. CDR3 DNA: TGTGCCAGTAGGAGGCGGGGTTACACTGAAGCTTTCTTT.

This clone has a handful of counts. The chain has TRBV14 and TRBJ2-1, with 8 bases matching TRBD2. This CDR3 contains 12 residues. The germline V gene has CDR1 SGHDN and CDR2 FVKESK. V dropped 4 bases and J dropped 7; count of bases not matched to a gene: 0. The CDR3 spells CASSPSGNEQFF. The CDR3 nucleotides read TGTGCCAGCAGCCCTAGCGGGAATGAGCAGTTCTTC. The full variable domain, rest sourced from reference TRBV14 and TRBJ2-1, is EAGVTQFPSHSVIEKGQTVTLRCDPISGHDNLYWYRRVMGKEIKFLLHFVKESKQDESGMPNNRFLAERTGGTYSTLKVQPAELEDSGVYFCASSPSGNEQFFGPGTRLTVL.

The rearrangement uses TRBV19 and TRBJ2-3, with 10 bases lining up with TRBD2. The CDR3 has 16 residues. J was trimmed by 3 bases and V by 7 bases; bases with no gene match: 10. Germline CDR1 reads LNHDA; CDR2 reads SQIVND (reference sequence). As DNA, the CDR3 is TGTGCCAGTAACCCCGGACTAGCGGAAAAGACAGATACGCAGTATTTT. It encodes CASNPGLAEKTDTQYF. The variable domain in full, completed from reference TRBV19 and TRBJ2-3, reads DGGITQSPKYLFRKEGQNVTLSCEQNLNHDAMYWYRQDPGQGLRLIYYSQIVNDFQKGDIAEGYSVSREKKESFPLTVTSAQKNPTAFYLCASNPGLAEKTDTQYFGPGTRLTVL.

In its sample, this clone was seen once. This chain joins TRBV11-2 and TRBJ2-3, with 11 bases identical to TRBD2. V was clipped by 3 bases and J by 0 bases; unmatched bases: 2. Germline CDR1 and CDR2: SGHAT and FQNNGV. The CDR3 loop spans 16 amino acids. Here the CDR3 reads CASSLGTSGSTDTQYF. CDR3 DNA: TGTGCCAGCAGCTTGGGGACTAGCGGTAGCACAGATACGCAGTATTTT.

This chain links TRBV19 with TRBJ1-6, with 10 nucleotides matching TRBD1. This CDR3 has 16 residues. Germline CDR1 is LNHDA and CDR2 is SQIVND (reference sequence). Trimming at V came to 6 bases and at J to 7 bases, leaving 9 bases not matched to a gene. CDR3 protein: CASSSNGDRGNSPLHF. The CDR3, as DNA: TGTGCCAGTAGCTCGAATGGGGACAGGGGAAATTCACCCCTCCACTTT.

The chain links TRBV4-2 to TRBJ2-5; maybe TRBD2 (5 bases). The CDR3 contains 14 residues. Trimming left V 5 bases short and J 2 bases short, with 12 bases between. CDR1 LGHNA and CDR2 YNFKEQ come from the germline V gene. In DNA, the CDR3 is TGTGCCAGCAGCTATGACGGGATTCAAGAGACCCAGTACTTC. Translated: CASSYDGIQETQYF.

The rearrangement joins TRBV6-1 to TRBJ2-7; the D gene is possibly TRBD1 (6 bases). Trimming pared 3 bases from V and 0 bases from J, leaving 12 bases between. CDR1 is MNHNS, CDR2 SASEGT, per germline. CDR3 length equals 15 residues. The CDR3 reads CASSDLWTVSYEQYF. The CDR3 nucleotides read TGTGCCAGCAGTGATCTTTGGACAGTCTCCTACGAGCAGTACTTC.

The J gene is TRBJ1-2, the V gene TRBV5-1, with 9 bases identical to TRBD1. CDR1 and CDR2 (germline): SGHRS, YFSETQ. Trimming took 4 bases from V and 2 from J; bases not matched to a gene: 21. The CDR3 contains 20 residues. CDR3 nucleotide sequence: TGCGCCAGCAGCCTGTCCCTGACAGGGGGGACCCGTTCGGGAAACTATGGCTACACCTTC. This codes for CASSLSLTGGTRSGNYGYTF. Full variable domain (rest looked up from reference TRBV5-1 and TRBJ1-2): KAGVTQTPRYLIKTRGQQVTLSCSPISGHRSVSWYQQTPGQGLQFLFEYFSETQRNKGNFPGRFSGRQFSNSRSEMNVSTLELGDSALYLCASSLSLTGGTRSGNYGYTFGSGTRLTVV.